This T cell receptor beta chain was recovered during a study of cytomegalovirus exposure and HLA in healthy donors. Study-level information: There were approximately 400 genotyped donors. Of these, about 81% fell in the genetic ancestry cluster associated with self-reported Caucasian donors.

Primers included in the PCR were 60 Vbeta and 13 Jbeta primers. Authors' data handling: Later, tens of millions of unique TCR beta chains were counted in an analysis, and roughly 11 million of them were shared. Here immunoSEQ multiplex PCR was the method, and the copy in TCRdb shows in-frame clones only, minus some. The V and J calls and clone size were taken over from that table, and D and trimming were inferred from the DNA. In the table there are 200,000 or so clones, 78% of which are singletons. V lost 6 bases and J 4 bases, leaving 18 bases between the germline ends. The CDR3 has 15 amino acids. The germline gives CDR1 LNHDA, CDR2 SQIVND (reference sequence).

V usage is TRBV19 and J usage is TRBJ1-1; a weak D match, TRBD1 (5 bases). The sequencing input was PBMCs. The receptor was derived from a young woman in good health and CMV-seropositive. The CDR3 loop is CASSDFQGGGTEAFF. The CDR3 DNA sequence: TGTGCCAGTAGCGACTTCCAGGGAGGAGGCACTGAAGCTTTCTTT. Filled out from reference TRBV19 and TRBJ1-1, the complete variable domain reads DGGITQSPKYLFRKEGQNVTLSCEQNLNHDAMYWYRQDPGQGLRLIYYSQIVNDFQKGDIAEGYSVSREKKESFPLTVTSAQKNPTAFYLCASSDFQGGGTEAFFGQGTRLTVV.